What follows describes a single T cell receptor beta chain. Antigen specificity is unknown. It was by quantitative 5'-RACE with molecular barcodes that TCR beta libraries were made. TCRdb fed the 5' RACE reads into MiXCR, producing one record per CDR3 protein. The table records roughly 180,000 distinct CDR3 sequences, roughly 10% of them present only once. This sample was taken from a study of CD8 T cells in ankylosing spondylitis. Overall study results and limits: Clones linked with disease were CD8+ and fairly uncommon in the peripheral blood.

With V trimmed by 2 bases and J by 5 bases, 3 bases remained unmatched. This CDR3 is 14 amino acids long. In germline, CDR1 is MNHEY, CDR2 SMNVEV (reference sequence). Input material: blood, either unsorted or a sorted T cell fraction (not recorded which). The chain combines TRBV27 with TRBJ2-1, with TRBD1 matching over 7 bases. This receptor was obtained from a female donor with ankylosing spondylitis or in good health (not recorded which). The CDR3 sequence is CASSLRGGHNEQFF. CDR3 bases: TGTGCCAGCAGTTTAAGAGGGGGCCACAATGAGCAGTTCTTC.